These T cell receptor beta chains were read from a single sample in a study of STAT5B mutations in CD4+ large granular lymphocyte leukemia. Some clones are missing from TCRdb's copy, which holds only in-frame ones; the method was immunoSEQ multiplex PCR. The sample includes roughly 30,000 clones, around nine tenths of them seen just once. The sample consisted of CD4+ T cells from blood buffy coats. These receptor sequences come from a human donor in good health. Each CDR3 is given with its conserved first and last residue. The order of the fields is D gene, J gene, V gene, clone size, CDR3 DNA, CDR3 protein. The D gene is left open where the match is weak. Size values are once, few and many counts, or a class for expanded clones, and some rows have none.

- TRBJ1-4 TRBV28 - TGTGCCAGCAGCCCTAATGGAAAACTGTTTTTT CASSPNGKLFF
- TRBJ1-4 TRBV30 - TGTGCCTGGAGTGTACGGCAAGAGGAAAAACTGTTTTTT CAWSVRQEEKLFF
- TRBJ1-5 TRBV7-9 - TGTGCCAGCAGCCTCAAAGCGGATCAGCCCCAGCATTTT CASSLKADQPQHF
- TRBJ2-1 TRBV4-1 - TGCGCCAGCAGCCTCCAGGGGAGCTCCTACAATGAGCAGTTCTTC CASSLQGSSYNEQFF
- TRBJ1-1 TRBV14 - TGTGCCAGCAGCCTCGTAGGGAACACTGAAGCTTTCTTT CASSLVGNTEAFF
- TRBJ2-7 TRBV2 - TGTGCCAGCAGTACGGGATCCTACGAGCAGTACTTC CASSTGSYEQYF
TRBD1 TRBJ1-5 TRBV27 once TGTGCCAGCAGGTCTTTCCCGACAGGGGATCAGCCCCAGCATTTT CASRSFPTGDQPQHF
TRBD2 TRBJ2-3 TRBV7-9 - TGTGCCAGCAGCCTGGGACCAGCGGGAGGTGCAGATACGCAGTATTTT CASSLGPAGGADTQYF
- TRBJ1-1 TRBV11-2 - TGTGCCAGCAGCGCCCTCTCGAGAGATGAAGCTTTCTTT CASSALSRDEAFF
TRBD1 TRBJ1-1 TRBV27 once TGTGCCAGCCATAGGGGGCGCGACGGTGAAGCTTTCTTT CASHRGRDGEAFF
TRBD1 TRBJ1-3 TRBV5-5 - TGTGCCAGCAGCAGGACAGGACAGGGGATTTCCGGAAACACCATATATTTT CASSRTGQGISGNTIYF
- TRBJ2-2 TRBV11-3 - TGTGCCAGCAGCAGCTACTCCGGGTCTTCCTTCCTATTCGGGGAGCTGTTTTTT CASSSYSGSSFLFGELFF
- TRBJ2-2 TRBV19 - TGTGCCAGTAGATTAGTGCTCGGGGAGCTGTTTTTT CASRLVLGELFF
TRBD2 TRBJ2-1 TRBV7-2 - TGTGCCAGCAGCTTAGGACTAGCGGGAGGGCGGGGCAATGAGCAGTTCTTC CASSLGLAGGRGNEQFF
- TRBJ1-2 TRBV19 - TGTGCCAGTAGTCTAGCCGGGAACTATGGCTACACCTTC CASSLAGNYGYTF
- TRBJ1-4 TRBV6-4 - TGTGCCAGCAGTGCCTGGGAATCAACTAATGAAAAACTGTTTTTT CASSAWESTNEKLFF
- TRBJ2-7 TRBV28 - TGTGCCAGCAGAACTCGGGCCCTTGGGGAGCAGTACTTC CASRTRALGEQYF
TRBD2 TRBJ2-1 TRBV27 - TGTGCCAGCAGTTTGGAGGGACTAGCCCTCGGGGAGCAGTTCTTC CASSLEGLALGEQFF
- TRBJ2-2 TRBV7-7 - TGTGCTAGCAGCTCCTTTTCAGGGGACACCGGGGAGCTGTTTTTT CASSSFSGDTGELFF
- TRBJ2-3 TRBV11-2 - TGTGCCAGCAGCTTAATCACCACAGTTAGCACAGATACGCAGTATTTT CASSLITTVSTDTQYF
- TRBJ2-1 TRBV7-2 - TGTGCCAGCAGCTTACAATGGGGGGACGCCTACAATGAGCAGTTCTTC CASSLQWGDAYNEQFF
- TRBJ1-5 TRBV6-6 - TGTGCCAGCAGCTTCTCAAAGGACAGCAGCAATCAGCCCCAGCATTTT CASSFSKDSSNQPQHF
TRBD1 TRBJ2-3 TRBV10-3 - TGTGCCATCTCTATACAGGGGCGGGCAGATACGCAGTATTTT CAISIQGRADTQYF
TRBD2 TRBJ2-1 TRBV13 - TGTGCCAGCAGCCCCAGACTAGCGGGAGGTTACAATGAGCAGTTCTTC CASSPRLAGGYNEQFF
- TRBJ1-1 TRBV6-1 - TGTGCCAGCAGGTCGGGGCTGAGCACTGAAGCTTTCTTT CASRSGLSTEAFF
- TRBJ2-3 TRBV7-3 few TGTGCCAGCAGCTTAATAGCATCTGAAGATACGCAGTATTTT CASSLIASEDTQYF
- TRBJ2-6 TRBV28 - TGTGCCAGCAGTCAGGACACAGGCTCTGGGGCCAACGTCCTGACTTTC CASSQDTGSGANVLTF
TRBD2 TRBJ2-2 TRBV7-6 - TGTGCCAGCAGCTTATCTAGCGGGAGGGCCGGGGAGCTGTTTTTT CASSLSSGRAGELFF
TRBD2 TRBJ2-1 TRBV29-1 - TGCAGCGTTGACCTAGCGGGATCCTGGGGCAATGAGCAGTTCTTC CSVDLAGSWGNEQFF
- TRBJ1-2 TRBV6-5 - TGTGCCAGCAGTTACTCAGGCACTTCTAACTATGGCTACACCTTC CASSYSGTSNYGYTF
- TRBJ1-1 TRBV7-8 - TGTGCCAGCAGCTTAGATGCGGGACTCATGAACACTGAAGCTTTCTTT CASSLDAGLMNTEAFF
- TRBJ1-5 TRBV19 - TGTGCCAGTAGTATTGGGGGGGGCCTCAATCAGCCCCAGCATTTT CASSIGGGLNQPQHF
- TRBJ1-5 TRBV27 few TGTGCCAGCAGTTCCTGGGCCGCCCGGGACAATCAGCCCCAGCATTTT CASSSWAARDNQPQHF
- TRBJ1-1 TRBV11-3 - TGTGCCAGCAGCTTGTTTCTGAACACTGAAGCTTTCTTT CASSLFLNTEAFF
TRBD2 TRBJ2-3 TRBV25-1 - TGTGCCAGCAGTGAGTCCCGACTAGCGGGATTCACAGATACGCAGTATTTT CASSESRLAGFTDTQYF